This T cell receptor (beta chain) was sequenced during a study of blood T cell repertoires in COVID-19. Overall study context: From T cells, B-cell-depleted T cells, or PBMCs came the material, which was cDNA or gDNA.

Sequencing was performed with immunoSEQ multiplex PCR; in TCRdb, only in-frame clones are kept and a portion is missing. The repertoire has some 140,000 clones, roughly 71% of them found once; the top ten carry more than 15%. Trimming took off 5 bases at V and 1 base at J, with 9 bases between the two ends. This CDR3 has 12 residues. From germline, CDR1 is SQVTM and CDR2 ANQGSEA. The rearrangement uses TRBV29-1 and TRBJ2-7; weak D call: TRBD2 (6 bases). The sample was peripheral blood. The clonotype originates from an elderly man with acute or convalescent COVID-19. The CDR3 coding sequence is TGCAGCGTTCGGGGGTCATCCTACGAGCAGTACTTC. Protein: CSVRGSSYEQYF.